Presented here are 3 T cell receptor beta chains from one specimen sequenced in a study of T cells in women clearing cervical HPV infection. Here immunoSEQ multiplex PCR was the method, and the copy in TCRdb shows in-frame clones only, minus some. This sample's table has around 48,000 clones. Specimen: blood buffy coat. The source is a woman aged 18-69 years with a cervical HPV16 infection that either progressed to CIN3+ or cleared (not recorded which).

As for this clone: The CDR3 end is not reached by the read, which stops 3 residues before it; the germline J gene fills it in. The V call is TRBV29-1, the J call TRBJ2-5, with D unresolved. The CDR3 spans 11 residues. Germline V gives CDR1 SQVTM, CDR2 ANQGSEA. Deletions cut 4 bases from V and 4 bases from J, with 7 bases between. CDR3 sequence reads: CSVVGSETQYF. Incomplete CDR3 DNA: TGCAGCGTTGTAGGGTCAGAGACC.

CDR3 loop: CASSEAQVLNYEQYF. The CDR3 bases that were read are TGTGCCAGCAGTGAAGCACAGGTACTCAACTACGAG. This rearrangement joins TRBV6-1 to TRBJ2-7; D may be TRBD1 (5 bases). The CDR3 goes on 3 residues after the read ends, and that part is filled in from the germline J gene. Germline-derived CDR1 and CDR2 are MNHNS and SASEGT. The CDR3 runs 15 residues. Trimming left V 0 bases short and J 3 bases short, with 12 bases between.

Details on this clone: Sequencing ends 3 residues short of the CDR3 end; the germline J gene provides the rest. The chain combines TRBV19 with TRBJ2-7; 7 bases agree with TRBD1. Germline CDR1 and CDR2: LNHDA and SQIVND (reference sequence). CDR3 length: 12 residues. Losses at the gene ends were 10 bases for V and 6 bases for J; bases not matched to a gene: 9. CDR3 loop: CATRQGTGEQYF. CDR3 DNA, as far as it was read: TGTGCCACTAGACAGGGAACAGGCGAG.